This entry concerns a single T cell receptor (beta chain). This CDR3 has 15 residues. Germline V lookup: CDR1 SGHDT, CDR2 YYEEEE. V lost 4 bases to trimming and J lost 0 bases; unmatched junction nucleotides: 5. These data are taken from a study of blood T cell repertoires in COVID-19. The wider study: Sites across the United States, Italy and Spain contributed samples from acute and convalescent COVID-19. PBMCs, B-cell-depleted T cells, or T cells provided the cDNA or gDNA that made up the material.

Original data processing: Amplification from reference gene primers served as the basis for estimated nucleated cell counts. Sequenced by immunoSEQ multiplex PCR; TCRdb stores in-frame clones only, minus some. The DNA gave D and trimming, while V, J and clone size come from that table. The data contain about 310,000 clones, roughly 87% of them singletons. This TCR came from a man aged 50 to 59 with active or convalescent COVID-19. V gene TRBV5-6 combines with J gene TRBJ2-3, with 7 bases aligning to TRBD1. Sequenced material: peripheral blood. CDR3 DNA: TGTGCCAGCAGCACAAGACAGGGAAGCACAGATACGCAGTATTTT. Amino acid sequence: CASSTRQGSTDTQYF.